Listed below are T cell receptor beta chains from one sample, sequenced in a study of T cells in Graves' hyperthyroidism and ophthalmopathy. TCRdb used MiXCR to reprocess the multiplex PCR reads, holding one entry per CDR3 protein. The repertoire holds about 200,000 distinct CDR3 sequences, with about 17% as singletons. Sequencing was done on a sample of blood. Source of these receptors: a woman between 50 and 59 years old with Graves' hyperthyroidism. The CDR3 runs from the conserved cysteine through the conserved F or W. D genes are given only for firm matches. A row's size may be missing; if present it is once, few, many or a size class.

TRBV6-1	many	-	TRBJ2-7	CATTERVSYEQYF	TGTGCCACCACGGAGCGGGTTTCCTACGAGCAGTACTTC
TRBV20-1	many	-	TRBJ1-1	CSARDQGNTEAFF	TGCAGTGCTAGGGATCAGGGAAACACTGAAGCTTTCTTT
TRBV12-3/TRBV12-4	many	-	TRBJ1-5	CASGLLTEGQPQHF	TGTGCCAGCGGCCTCTTGACGGAGGGGCAGCCCCAGCATTTT
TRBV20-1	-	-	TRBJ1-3	CSARDLVDGPGNTIYF	TGCAGTGCTAGAGATCTGGTCGACGGTCCTGGAAACACCATATATTTT
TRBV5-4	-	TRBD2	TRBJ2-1	CASRISGSSMYEQFF	TGTGCCAGCAGGATTAGCGGGAGTTCTATGTATGAGCAGTTCTTC
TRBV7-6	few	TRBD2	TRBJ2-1	CASSLTPSGSFGEQFF	TGTGCCAGCAGCTTAACCCCTAGCGGGAGTTTTGGTGAGCAGTTCTTC
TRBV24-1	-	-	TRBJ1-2	CATSPSVGGYTF	TGTGCCACCAGTCCTTCAGTTGGGGGCTACACCTTC
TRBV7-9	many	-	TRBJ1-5	CASSLDGQPQHF	TGTGCCAGCAGCTTAGATGGTCAGCCCCAGCATTTT
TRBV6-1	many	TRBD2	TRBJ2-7	CASSYSGLVFDEQYF	TGTGCCAGCAGTTATTCAGGACTAGTATTCGACGAGCAGTACTTC
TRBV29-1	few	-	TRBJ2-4	CSADVGPRTLAKNIQYF	TGCAGCGCTGACGTTGGCCCCAGGACTCTAGCCAAAAACATTCAGTACTTC
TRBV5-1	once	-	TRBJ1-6	CASTGGLANSPLHF	TGCGCCAGCACGGGGGGGCTGGCTAATTCACCCCTCCACTTT
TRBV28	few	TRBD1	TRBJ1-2	CASSLSGRGQYGYTF	TGTGCCAGCAGTTTGTCGGGCAGGGGGCAATATGGCTACACCTTC
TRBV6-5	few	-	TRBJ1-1	CASSSSRANTEAFF	TGTGCCAGCAGCTCCTCCAGGGCTAACACTGAAGCTTTCTTT
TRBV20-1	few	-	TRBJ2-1	CSASSPAVDEQFF	TGCAGTGCTAGCTCACCTGCGGTGGATGAGCAGTTCTTC
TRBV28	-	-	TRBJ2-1	CASSDSSAGGDEQFF	TGTGCCAGCAGTGACAGTAGCGCCGGAGGCGATGAGCAGTTCTTC
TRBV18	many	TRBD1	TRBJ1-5	CASSPDRGGGQPQHF	TGTGCCAGCTCACCCGACAGGGGAGGAGGACAGCCCCAGCATTTT
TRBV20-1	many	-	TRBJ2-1	CSARLILPGAYNEQFF	TGCAGTGCTAGACTCATCTTACCGGGAGCTTACAATGAGCAGTTCTTC
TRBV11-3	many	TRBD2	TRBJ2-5	CASSLGGLVDPSQYF	TGTGCCAGCAGCTTAGGGGGACTAGTGGATCCATCCCAGTACTTC
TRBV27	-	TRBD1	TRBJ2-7	CTSSYDRDRDDEQYF	TGTACCAGCAGCTATGACCGGGACAGGGACGACGAGCAGTACTTC
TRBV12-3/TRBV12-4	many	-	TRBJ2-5	CASSPPSAGTGETQYF	TGTGCCAGCAGCCCCCCGTCGGCAGGTACCGGGGAGACCCAGTACTTC
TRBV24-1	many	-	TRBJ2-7	CATGGLLNEQYF	TGTGCCACCGGTGGCCTCCTGAACGAGCAGTACTTC
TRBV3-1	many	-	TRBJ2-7	CASSPTTTSYEQYF	TGTGCCAGCAGCCCGACTACGACGAGCTACGAGCAGTACTTC
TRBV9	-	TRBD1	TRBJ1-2	CGSSASGTGIGYTF	TGTGGCAGCAGCGCATCCGGGACAGGGATCGGCTACACCTTC
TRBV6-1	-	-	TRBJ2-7	CASSPEGLGTQGTYEQYF	TGTGCCAGCAGCCCTGAAGGCCTCGGGACGCAGGGAACCTACGAGCAGTACTTC
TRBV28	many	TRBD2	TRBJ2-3	CASSLLASGRAGTDTQYF	TGTGCCAGCAGTTTATTGGCTAGCGGGAGGGCGGGAACAGATACGCAGTATTTT
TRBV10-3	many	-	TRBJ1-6	CAISESTSPLHF	TGTGCCATCAGTGAGTCGACTTCACCCCTCCACTTT
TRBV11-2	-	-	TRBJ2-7	CASSPGTHPSYEQHF	TGCGCCAGCAGCCCTGGCACCCACCCATCCTACGAGCAGCACTTC
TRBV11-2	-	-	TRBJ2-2	CASSQTLGRDQNTGELFF	TGTGCCAGCAGCCAAACCCTTGGGAGAGACCAGAACACCGGGGAGCTGTTTTTT
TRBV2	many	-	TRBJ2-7	CASSEGRGAYEQYF	TGTGCCAGCAGTGAGGGAAGGGGGGCCTACGAGCAGTACTTC
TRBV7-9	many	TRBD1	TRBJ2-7	CASSSGTGGREQYF	TGTGCCAGCAGTTCCGGGACAGGGGGACGCGAGCAGTACTTC
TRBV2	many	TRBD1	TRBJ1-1	CASRTGEREAFF	TGTGCCAGCAGGACAGGGGAGCGTGAAGCTTTCTTT
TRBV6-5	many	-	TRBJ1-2	CASSYSSGIVDGYTF	TGTGCCAGCAGTTACTCCTCGGGAATAGTCGATGGCTACACCTTC
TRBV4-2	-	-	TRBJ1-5	CASSQEAWRYSNQPQHF	TGTGCCAGCAGCCAAGAAGCGTGGAGATATAGCAATCAGCCCCAGCATTTT
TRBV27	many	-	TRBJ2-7	CASSPQPLFGYEQYF	TGTGCCAGCAGTCCCCAGCCCCTATTTGGGTACGAGCAGTACTTC
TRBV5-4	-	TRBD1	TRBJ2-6	CASSSPGQGFGANVLTF	TGTGCCAGCAGCTCTCCGGGACAGGGTTTTGGGGCCAACGTCCTGACTTTC
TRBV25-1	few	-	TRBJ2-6	CASSEYRNLGRLSGANVLTF	TGTGCCAGCAGTGAATATCGTAACCTAGGCCGTCTCTCTGGGGCCAACGTCCTGACTTTC
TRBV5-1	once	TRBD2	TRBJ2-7	CASAATAGGLYEQYF	TGCGCCAGCGCTGCTACTGCGGGAGGTCTCTACGAGCAGTACTTC
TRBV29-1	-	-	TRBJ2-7	CSVGKGGYEQYF	TGCAGCGTCGGGAAAGGGGGGTACGAGCAGTACTTC
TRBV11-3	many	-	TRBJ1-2	CASSLDPTIRRYTF	TGTGCCAGCAGCTTAGACCCTACAATAAGGCGCTACACCTTC
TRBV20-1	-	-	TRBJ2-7	CSASGLDSYEQYF	TGCAGTGCTTCGGGGCTTGATTCCTACGAGCAGTACTTC
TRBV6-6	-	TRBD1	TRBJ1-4	CASSYSIEGASTNEKLFF	TGTGCCAGCAGTTACTCGATCGAGGGGGCTAGCACTAATGAAAAACTGTTTTTT
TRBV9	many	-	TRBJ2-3	CASSAGLSTDTQYF	TGTGCCAGCAGCGCGGGACTTAGCACAGATACGCAGTATTTT
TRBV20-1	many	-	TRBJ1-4	CSAREANMGTTNEKLFF	TGCAGTGCCAGAGAAGCGAACATGGGTACAACTAATGAAAAACTGTTTTTT
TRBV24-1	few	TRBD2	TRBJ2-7	CATSDTGTRRGEQYF	TGTGCCACCAGTGACACCGGGACTAGGAGGGGAGAGCAGTACTTC
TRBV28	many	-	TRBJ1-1	CASSLPTENTEAFF	TGTGCCAGCAGTTTACCGACGGAGAACACTGAAGCTTTCTTT
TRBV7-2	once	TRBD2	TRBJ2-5	CASSLAGGMGETQYF	TGTGCCAGCAGTTTAGCGGGAGGGATGGGAGAGACCCAGTACTTC
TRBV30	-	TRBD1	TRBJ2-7	CAWGQGLYEQYF	TGTGCCTGGGGACAGGGGCTCTACGAGCAGTATTTC
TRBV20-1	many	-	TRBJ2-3	CNPPGVKADTQYF	TGCAACCCACCGGGCGTAAAAGCAGATACGCAGTATTTT
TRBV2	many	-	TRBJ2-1	CASSGLGSSYNEQFF	TGTGCCAGCAGTGGACTAGGTAGCTCCTACAATGAGCAGTTCTTC
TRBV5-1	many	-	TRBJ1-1	CASSAAGTNTEAFF	TGCGCCAGCAGCGCGGCAGGGACGAACACTGAAGCTTTCTTT
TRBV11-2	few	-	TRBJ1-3	CASSLGTAPFSGNTIYF	TGTGCCAGCAGCCTAGGGACGGCCCCTTTCTCTGGAAACACCATATATTTT
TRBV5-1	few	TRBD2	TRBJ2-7	CASSSQPGLETEQYF	TGCGCCAGCAGCAGCCAACCGGGACTAGAAACCGAGCAGTACTTC
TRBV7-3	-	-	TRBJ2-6	CASSLGWSGANVLTF	TGTGCCAGCAGCCTCGGGTGGTCTGGGGCCAACGTCCTGACTTTC